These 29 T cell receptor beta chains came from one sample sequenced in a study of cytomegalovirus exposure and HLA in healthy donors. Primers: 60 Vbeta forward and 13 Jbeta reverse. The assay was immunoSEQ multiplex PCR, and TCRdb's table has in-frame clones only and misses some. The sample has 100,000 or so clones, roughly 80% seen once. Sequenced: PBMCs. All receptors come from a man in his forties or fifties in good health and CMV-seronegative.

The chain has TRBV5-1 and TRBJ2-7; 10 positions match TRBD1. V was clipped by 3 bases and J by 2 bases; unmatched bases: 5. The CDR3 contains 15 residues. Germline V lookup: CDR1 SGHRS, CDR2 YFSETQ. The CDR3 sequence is CASSWGTGVTYEQYF. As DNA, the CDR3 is TGCGCCAGCAGCTGGGGGACAGGGGTCACCTACGAGCAGTACTTC.

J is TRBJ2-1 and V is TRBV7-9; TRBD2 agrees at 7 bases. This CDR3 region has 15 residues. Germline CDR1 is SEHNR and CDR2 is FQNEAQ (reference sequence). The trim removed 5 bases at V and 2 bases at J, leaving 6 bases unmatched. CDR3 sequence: CASSASGSTYNEQFF. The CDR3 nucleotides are TGTGCCAGCAGCGCTAGCGGTAGTACCTACAATGAGCAGTTCTTC.

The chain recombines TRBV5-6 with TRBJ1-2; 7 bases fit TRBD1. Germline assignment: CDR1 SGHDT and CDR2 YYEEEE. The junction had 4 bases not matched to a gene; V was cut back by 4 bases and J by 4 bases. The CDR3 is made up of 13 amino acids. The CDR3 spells CASSGGTAYGYTF. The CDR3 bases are TGTGCCAGCAGCGGGGGGACAGCCTATGGCTACACCTTC.

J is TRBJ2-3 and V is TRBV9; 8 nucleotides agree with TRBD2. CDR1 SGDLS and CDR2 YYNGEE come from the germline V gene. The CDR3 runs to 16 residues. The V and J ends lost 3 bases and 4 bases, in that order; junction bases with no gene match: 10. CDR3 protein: CASSALGAGASDTQYF. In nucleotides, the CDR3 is TGTGCCAGCAGCGCCCTTGGAGCGGGGGCGTCAGATACGCAGTATTTT.

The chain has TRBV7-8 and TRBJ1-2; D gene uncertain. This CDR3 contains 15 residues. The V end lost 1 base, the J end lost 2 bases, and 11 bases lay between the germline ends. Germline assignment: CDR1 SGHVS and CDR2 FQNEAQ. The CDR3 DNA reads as TGTGCCAGCAGCTTAGGACGGCAACTAAACTATGGCTACACCTTC. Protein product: CASSLGRQLNYGYTF.

Written as DNA, the CDR3 is TGTGCCAGCAGTTACATTCCGGGACAGGGTAGTGGCTACACCTTC. As protein: CASSYIPGQGSGYTF. V gene TRBV6-5 combines with J gene TRBJ1-2, with 9 bases that match TRBD1. Trimming removed 2 bases from V and 7 bases from J; junction bases left unmatched: 8. Germline CDR1 is MNHEY and CDR2 is SVGAGI. This CDR3 is 15 amino acids long.

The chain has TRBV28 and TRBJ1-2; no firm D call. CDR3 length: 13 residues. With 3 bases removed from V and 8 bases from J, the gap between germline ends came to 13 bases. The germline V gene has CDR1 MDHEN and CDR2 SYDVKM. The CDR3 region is CASSLTQGGGYTF. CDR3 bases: TGTGCCAGCAGTTTGACTCAAGGAGGGGGCTACACCTTC.

CDR3 sequence reads: CASSPGLYEQYF. CDR3 nucleotide sequence: TGTGCCAGCTCACCGGGACTTTACGAGCAGTACTTC. The chain recombines TRBV18 with TRBJ2-7; tentative D call: TRBD2 (6 bases). The V end was cut by 3 bases, the J end by 4 bases, with 7 bases between. Germline CDR1 is KGHSH and CDR2 is LQKENI. The CDR3 extends over 12 amino acids.

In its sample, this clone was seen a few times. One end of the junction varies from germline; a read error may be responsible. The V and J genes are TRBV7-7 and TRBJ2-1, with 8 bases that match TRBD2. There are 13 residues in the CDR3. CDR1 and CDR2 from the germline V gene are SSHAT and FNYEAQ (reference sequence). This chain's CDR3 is CASSAGGGLEQFF. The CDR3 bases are TGTGCTAGCAGCGCCGGGGGGGGATTAGAGCAGTTCTTC.

The DNA for the CDR3 is TGTGCCAGCAGCCCGGACAGGGGAGCCGAGCAGTACTTC. It translates to CASSPDRGAEQYF. This rearrangement joins TRBV14 to TRBJ2-7; 9 bases fit TRBD1. The J segment lost 6 bases and the V segment lost 4 bases, leaving 4 bases of the junction unmatched. The CDR3 spans 13 residues. Germline V gene data show CDR1 as SGHDN and CDR2 as FVKESK.

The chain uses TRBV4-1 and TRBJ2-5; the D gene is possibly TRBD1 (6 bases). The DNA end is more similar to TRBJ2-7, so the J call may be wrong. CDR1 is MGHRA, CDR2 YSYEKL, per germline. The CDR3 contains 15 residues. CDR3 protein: CASSQLNDRLYEQYF. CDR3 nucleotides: TGCGCCAGCAGCCAACTAAACGACAGGCTTTACGAGCAGTACTTC.

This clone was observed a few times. The CDR3: CASSLTSGGVRNEQFF. The CDR3 DNA reads as TGTGCCAGCAGCTTGACTAGCGGGGGGGTGCGGAATGAGCAGTTCTTC. J is TRBJ2-1 and V is TRBV7-9, with TRBD2 identical over 14 bases. The J segment lost 7 bases and the V segment lost 3 bases, leaving 5 bases of the junction unmatched. CDR1 and CDR2 from the germline V gene are SEHNR and FQNEAQ (reference sequence). The CDR3 spans 16 residues.

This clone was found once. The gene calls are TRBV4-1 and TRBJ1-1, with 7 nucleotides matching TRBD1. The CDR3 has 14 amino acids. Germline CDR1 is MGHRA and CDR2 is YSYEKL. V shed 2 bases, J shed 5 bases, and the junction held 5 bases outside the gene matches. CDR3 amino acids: CASSQRQGPTEAFF. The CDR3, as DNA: TGCGCCAGCAGCCAAAGACAGGGTCCAACTGAAGCTTTCTTT.

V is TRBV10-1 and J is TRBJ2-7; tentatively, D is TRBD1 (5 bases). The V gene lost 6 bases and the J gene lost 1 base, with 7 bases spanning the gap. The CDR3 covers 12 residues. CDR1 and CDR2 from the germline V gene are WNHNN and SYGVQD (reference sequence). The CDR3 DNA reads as TGCGCCAGCAGCAAGGGGTCCTACGAGCAGTACTTC. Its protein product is CASSKGSYEQYF.

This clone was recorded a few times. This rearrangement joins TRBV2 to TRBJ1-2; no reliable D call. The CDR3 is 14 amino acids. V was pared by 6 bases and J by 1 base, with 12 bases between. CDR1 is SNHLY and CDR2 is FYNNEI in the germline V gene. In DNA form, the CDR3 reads TGTGCCAGCAGGATGATCATAGTTAACTATGGCTACACCTTC. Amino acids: CASRMIIVNYGYTF.

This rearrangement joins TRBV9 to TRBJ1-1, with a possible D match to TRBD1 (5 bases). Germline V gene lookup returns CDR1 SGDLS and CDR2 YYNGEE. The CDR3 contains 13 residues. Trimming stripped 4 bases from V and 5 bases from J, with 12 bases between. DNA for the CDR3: TGTGCCAGCAGCAGTCATAGGGGTACTGAAGCTTTCTTT. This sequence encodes CASSSHRGTEAFF.

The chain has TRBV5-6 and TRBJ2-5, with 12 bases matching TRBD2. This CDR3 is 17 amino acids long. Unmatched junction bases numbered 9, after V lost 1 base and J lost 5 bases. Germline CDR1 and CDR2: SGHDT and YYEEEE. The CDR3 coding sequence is TGTGCCAGCAGCTTGTTTATACTAGCGGGGGGTTGGGAGACCCAGTACTTC. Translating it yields CASSLFILAGGWETQYF.

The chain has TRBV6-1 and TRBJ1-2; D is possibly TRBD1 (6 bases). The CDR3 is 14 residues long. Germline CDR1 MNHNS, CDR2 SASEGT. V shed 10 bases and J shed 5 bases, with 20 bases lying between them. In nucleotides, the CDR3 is TGTGCCACTCAAAACCCCACAGGGTGGTATGGCTACACCTTC. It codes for CATQNPTGWYGYTF.

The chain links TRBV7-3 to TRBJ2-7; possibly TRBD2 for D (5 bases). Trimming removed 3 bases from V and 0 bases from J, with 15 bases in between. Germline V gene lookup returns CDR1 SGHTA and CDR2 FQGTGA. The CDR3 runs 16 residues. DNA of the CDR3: TGTGCCAGCAGCTTGATTAGCGTAGGGAGCTCCTACGAGCAGTACTTC. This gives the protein CASSLISVGSSYEQYF.

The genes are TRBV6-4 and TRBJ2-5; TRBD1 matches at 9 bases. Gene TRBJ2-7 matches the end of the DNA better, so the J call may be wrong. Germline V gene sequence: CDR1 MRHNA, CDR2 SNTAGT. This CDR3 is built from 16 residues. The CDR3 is CASSESLGTGTNEQYF. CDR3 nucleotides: TGTGCCAGCAGTGAATCACTGGGGACAGGGACAAACGAGCAGTACTTC.

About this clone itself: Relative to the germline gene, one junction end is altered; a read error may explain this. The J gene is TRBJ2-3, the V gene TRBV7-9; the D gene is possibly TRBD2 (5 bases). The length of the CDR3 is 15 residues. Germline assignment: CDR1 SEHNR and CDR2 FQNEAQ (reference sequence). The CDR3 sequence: CSSSFGERVADTQYF. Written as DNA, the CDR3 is TGTTCCAGCAGCTTCGGGGAGCGCGTGGCAGATACGCAGTATTTT.

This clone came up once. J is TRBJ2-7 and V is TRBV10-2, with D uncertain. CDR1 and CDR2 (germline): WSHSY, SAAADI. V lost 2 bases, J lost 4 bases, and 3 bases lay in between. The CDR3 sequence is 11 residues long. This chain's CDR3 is CASSEAYEQYF. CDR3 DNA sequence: TGCGCCAGCAGTGAGGCGTACGAGCAGTACTTC.

CDR3 nucleotides: TGCAGCGTAGAACCCCACAAGGAGGGCTACACCTTC. This translates into CSVEPHKEGYTF. This rearrangement joins TRBV29-1 to TRBJ1-2; D is uncertain. Trimming removed 6 bases at V and 8 bases at J, with 16 bases between. CDR1 is SQVTM, CDR2 ANQGSEA, per germline. This CDR3 spans 12 amino acids.

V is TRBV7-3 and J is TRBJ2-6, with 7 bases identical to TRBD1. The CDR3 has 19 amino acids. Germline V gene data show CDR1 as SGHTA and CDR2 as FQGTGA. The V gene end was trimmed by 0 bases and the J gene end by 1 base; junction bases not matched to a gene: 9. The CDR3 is CASSLTSVLRGSGANVLTF. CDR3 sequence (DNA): TGTGCCAGCAGCTTAACAAGCGTACTCAGGGGGTCTGGGGCCAACGTCCTGACTTTC.

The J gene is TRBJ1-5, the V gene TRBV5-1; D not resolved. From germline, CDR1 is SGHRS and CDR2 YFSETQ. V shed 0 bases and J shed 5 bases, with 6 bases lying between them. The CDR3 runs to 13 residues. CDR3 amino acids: CASSLDQDQPQHF. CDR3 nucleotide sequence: TGCGCCAGCAGCTTGGATCAGGATCAGCCCCAGCATTTT.

The CDR3 nucleotides are TGTGCCAGCAGCAAAGCGCCGGGATCGCCCTATAATTCACCCCTCCACTTT. As protein: CASSKAPGSPYNSPLHF. This chain joins TRBV21-1 and TRBJ1-6. TRBV21-1 counts as a pseudogene. The CDR3 has 17 amino acids.

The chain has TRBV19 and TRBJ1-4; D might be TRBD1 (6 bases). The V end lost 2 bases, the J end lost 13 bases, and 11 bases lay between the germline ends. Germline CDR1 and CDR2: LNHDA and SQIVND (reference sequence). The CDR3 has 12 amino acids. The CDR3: CASSIWQGRLFF. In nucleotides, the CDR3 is TGTGCCAGTAGTATATGGCAGGGGAGACTGTTTTTT.

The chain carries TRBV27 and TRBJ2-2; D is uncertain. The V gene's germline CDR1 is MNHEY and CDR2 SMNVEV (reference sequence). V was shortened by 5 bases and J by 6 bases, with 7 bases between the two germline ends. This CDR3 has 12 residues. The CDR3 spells CASSQLPGELFF. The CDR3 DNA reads TGTGCCAGCAGTCAACTGCCCGGGGAGCTGTTTTTT.

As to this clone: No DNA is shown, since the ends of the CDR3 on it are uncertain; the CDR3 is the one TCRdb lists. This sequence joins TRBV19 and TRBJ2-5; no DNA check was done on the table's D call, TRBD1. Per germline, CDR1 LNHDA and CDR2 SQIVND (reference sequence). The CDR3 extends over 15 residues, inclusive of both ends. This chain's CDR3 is CASTSVRGKTETQYF.